This TCR beta chain comes out of a study of control samples from healthy donors and cancer patients. The CDR3 totals 13 residues. Looked up from germline, CDR1 is SEHNR and CDR2 is FQNEAQ (reference sequence). V lost 1 base to trimming and J lost 5 bases, with 6 bases between them. Profiled with immunoSEQ multiplex PCR; TCRdb holds only in-frame clones, not every one. The sample includes 40,000 to 55,000 clones, over 90% seen only once; the top ten take about a quarter. Sequencing input: PBMCs. This sequence originates from a woman aged 45-59 years with head and neck cancer. The chain links TRBV7-9 to TRBJ1-5, with D perhaps TRBD1 (6 bases). The CDR3 DNA follows: TGTGCCAGCAGCTTAGGGACAGATCAGCCCCAGCATTTT. This translates into CASSLGTDQPQHF.